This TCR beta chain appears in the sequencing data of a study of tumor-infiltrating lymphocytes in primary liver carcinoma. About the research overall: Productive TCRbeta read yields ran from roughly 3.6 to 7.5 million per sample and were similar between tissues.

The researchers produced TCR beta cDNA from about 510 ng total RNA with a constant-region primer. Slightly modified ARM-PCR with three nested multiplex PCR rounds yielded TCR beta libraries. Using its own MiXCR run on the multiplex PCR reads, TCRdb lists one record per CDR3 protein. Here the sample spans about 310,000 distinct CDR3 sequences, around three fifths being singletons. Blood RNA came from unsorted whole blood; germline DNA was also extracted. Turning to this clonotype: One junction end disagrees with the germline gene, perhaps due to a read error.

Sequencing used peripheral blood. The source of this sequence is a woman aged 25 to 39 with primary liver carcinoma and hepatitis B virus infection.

The CDR3 DNA reads TGTGCCAGCAGCTTCGGACTAGCGGCCACAGATACGCACTATTTT. It translates to CASSFGLAATDTHYF. The chain joins TRBV11-2 to TRBJ2-3; TRBD2 aligns across 10 bases. CDR1 is SGHAT and CDR2 is FQNNGV in the germline V gene. The CDR3 contains 15 residues. Filled out from reference TRBV11-2 and TRBJ2-3, the complete variable domain reads EAGVAQSPRYKIIEKRQSVAFWCNPISGHATLYWYQQILGQGPKLLIQFQNNGVVDDSQLPKDRFSAERLKGVDSTLKIQPAKLEDSAVYLCASSFGLAATDTHYFGPGTRLTVL.